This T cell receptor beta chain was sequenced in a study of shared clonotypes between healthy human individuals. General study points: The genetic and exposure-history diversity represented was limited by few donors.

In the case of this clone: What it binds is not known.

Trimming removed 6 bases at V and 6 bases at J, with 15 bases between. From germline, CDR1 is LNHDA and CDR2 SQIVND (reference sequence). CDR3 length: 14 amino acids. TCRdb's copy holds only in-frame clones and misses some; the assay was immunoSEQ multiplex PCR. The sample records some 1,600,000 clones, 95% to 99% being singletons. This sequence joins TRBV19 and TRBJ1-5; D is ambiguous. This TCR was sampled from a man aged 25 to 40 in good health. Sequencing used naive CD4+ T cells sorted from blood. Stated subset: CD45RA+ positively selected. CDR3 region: CASRFQGPGQPQHF. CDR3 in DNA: TGTGCCAGTAGATTCCAAGGGCCCGGTCAGCCCCAGCATTTT.